The table lists the clone carrying this T cell receptor beta chain with a few counts. The target antigen is unknown. TCRdb passed the reads through MiXCR, listing each CDR3 protein once. This sample has 680,000 or so distinct CDR3 sequences, with 35% to 45% found just once. The entry originates in a study of T cell repertoires in cytomegalovirus infection. Germline V CDR1 and CDR2: SGHTA, FQGTGA. This CDR3 has 14 amino acids. V was cut by 2 bases and J by 9 bases, with 14 bases left in between. Points from the study as a whole: There were HLA-C-restricted CMV-specific TCR beta clonotypes dominating the ex vivo response.

The rearrangement joins TRBV7-3 to TRBJ2-1; tentatively, D is TRBD2 (5 bases). Sequencing was carried out using PBMCs. The TCR was taken from a human donor in good health (CMV status not recorded). Some clones in this sample may be carry-over from other donors' samples. CDR3 DNA: TGTGCCAGCAGCTTAGTCCTAGCCGAGGGTGAGCAGTTCTTC. Encoded protein: CASSLVLAEGEQFF.